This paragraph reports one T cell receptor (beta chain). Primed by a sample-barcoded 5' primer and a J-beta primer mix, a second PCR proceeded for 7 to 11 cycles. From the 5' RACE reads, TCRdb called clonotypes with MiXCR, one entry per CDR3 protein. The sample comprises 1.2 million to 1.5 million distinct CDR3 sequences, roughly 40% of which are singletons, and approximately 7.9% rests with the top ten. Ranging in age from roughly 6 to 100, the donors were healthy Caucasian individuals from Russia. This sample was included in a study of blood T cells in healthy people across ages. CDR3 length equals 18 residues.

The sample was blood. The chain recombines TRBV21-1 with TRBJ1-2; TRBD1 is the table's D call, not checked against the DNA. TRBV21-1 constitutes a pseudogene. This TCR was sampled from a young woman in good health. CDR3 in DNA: TGTGCCAGCAGCAAAAACCGACGGACGGACAGGGTGAGGTATGGCTACACCTTC. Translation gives CASSKNRRTDRVRYGYTF.